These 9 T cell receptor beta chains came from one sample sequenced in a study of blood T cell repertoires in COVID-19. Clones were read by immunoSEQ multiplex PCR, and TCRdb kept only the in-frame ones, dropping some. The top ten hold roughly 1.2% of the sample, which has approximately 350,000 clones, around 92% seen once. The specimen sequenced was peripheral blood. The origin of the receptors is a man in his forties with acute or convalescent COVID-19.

In DNA form, the CDR3 reads TGTGCCAGCAAACCTAGTGGCATTTATAGCAATCAGCCCCAGCATTTT. Amino acids: CASKPSGIYSNQPQHF. This chain connects TRBV2 to TRBJ1-5; no clear D gene. V lost 7 bases and J lost 0, with 16 bases in between. The CDR3 sequence is 16 residues long. Germline lookup yields CDR1 SNHLY and CDR2 FYNNEI.

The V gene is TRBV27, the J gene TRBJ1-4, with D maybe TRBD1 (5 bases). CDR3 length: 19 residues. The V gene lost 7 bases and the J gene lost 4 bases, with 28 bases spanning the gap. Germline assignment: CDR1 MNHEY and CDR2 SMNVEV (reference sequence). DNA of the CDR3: TGTGCCAGCATCCTAAGGATGGCAGGGAATCTAGGGGTTAATGAAAAACTGTTTTTT. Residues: CASILRMAGNLGVNEKLFF.

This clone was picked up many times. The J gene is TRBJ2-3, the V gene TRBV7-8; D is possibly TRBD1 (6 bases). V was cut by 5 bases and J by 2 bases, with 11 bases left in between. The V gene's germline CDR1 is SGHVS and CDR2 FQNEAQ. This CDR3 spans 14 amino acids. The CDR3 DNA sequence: TGTGCCAGCAGCGCCGGACAGATCACAGATACGCAGTATTTT. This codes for CASSAGQITDTQYF.

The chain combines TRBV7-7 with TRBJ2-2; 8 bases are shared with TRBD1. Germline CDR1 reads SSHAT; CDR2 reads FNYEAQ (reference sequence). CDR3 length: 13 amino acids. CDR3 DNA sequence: TGTGCTAGCGTGGGACAGGACACCGGGGAGCTGTTTTTT. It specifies CASVGQDTGELFF.

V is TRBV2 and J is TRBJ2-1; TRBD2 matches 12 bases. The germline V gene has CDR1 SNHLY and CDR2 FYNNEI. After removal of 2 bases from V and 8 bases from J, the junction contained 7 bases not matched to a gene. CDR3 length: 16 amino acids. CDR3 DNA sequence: TGTGCCAGCAGTGAACGCCCTACTAGCGGGGGGCATGAGCAGTTCTTC. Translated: CASSERPTSGGHEQFF.

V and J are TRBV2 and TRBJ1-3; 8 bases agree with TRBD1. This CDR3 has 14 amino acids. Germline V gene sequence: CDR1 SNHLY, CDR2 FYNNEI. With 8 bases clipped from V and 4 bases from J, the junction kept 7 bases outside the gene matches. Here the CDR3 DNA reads TGTGCCAGCGGACAGGGCCTCGGGGGAAACACCATATATTTT. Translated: CASGQGLGGNTIYF.

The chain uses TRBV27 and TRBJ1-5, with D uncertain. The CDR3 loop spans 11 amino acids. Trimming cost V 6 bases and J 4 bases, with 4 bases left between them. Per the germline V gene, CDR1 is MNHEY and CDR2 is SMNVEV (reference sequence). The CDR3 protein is CASSNNQPQHF. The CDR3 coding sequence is TGTGCCAGCAGCAATAATCAGCCCCAGCATTTT.

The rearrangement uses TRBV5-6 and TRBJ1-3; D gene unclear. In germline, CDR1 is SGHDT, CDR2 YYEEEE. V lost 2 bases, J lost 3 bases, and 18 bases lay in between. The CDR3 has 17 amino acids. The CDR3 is CASSFAGWGVSGNTIYF. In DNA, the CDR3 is TGTGCCAGCAGCTTCGCCGGGTGGGGAGTCAGTGGAAACACCATATATTTT. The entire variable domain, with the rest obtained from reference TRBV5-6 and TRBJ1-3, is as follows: DAGVTQSPTHLIKTRGQQVTLRCSPKSGHDTVSWYQQALGQGPQFIFQYYEEEERQRGNFPDRFSGHQFPNYSSELNVNALLLGDSALYLCASSFAGWGVSGNTIYFGEGSWLTVV.

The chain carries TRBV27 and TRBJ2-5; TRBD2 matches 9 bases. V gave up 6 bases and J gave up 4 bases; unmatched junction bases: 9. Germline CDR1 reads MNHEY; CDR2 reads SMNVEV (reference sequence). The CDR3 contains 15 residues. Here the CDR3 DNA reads TGTGCCAGCAGACCGGCCAGGCGGGGGGGAGAGACCCAGTACTTC. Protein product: CASRPARRGGETQYF.